This TCR beta chain was identified in a study of T-cell reconstitution after alpha-beta-depleted transplantation in children. Study findings and constraints: High day-60 TCRbeta diversity in some patients came from surviving recipient T cells and thymic progenitors. Expanded graft clones, several hundred of them, were reportedly the source of alpha-beta T cells about two months after transplant.

Preparation of the TCRbeta library was carried out with unique molecular identifiers. MiXCR was run by TCRdb on the PCR reads, yielding one entry per CDR3 protein. The table includes about 460,000 distinct CDR3 sequences, roughly 10% detected once. The CDR3 has 14 residues. CDR1 and CDR2 from the germline V gene are SGHRS and YFSETQ. V was clipped by 5 bases and J by 0 bases, with 6 bases between them. This clonotype was seen repeatedly, ten times or more. Antigen specificity is unknown. Sequencing used PBMCs, obtained before TCRalphabeta/CD19-depleted stem cell transplant. This sequence joins TRBV5-1 and TRBJ2-6, with a possible D match to TRBD2 (5 bases). The source is a child under 10 years old with inherited bone marrow failure, due to receive a stem cell transplant. The CDR3 DNA follows: TGCGCCAGCAGAGGGAGCTCTGGGGCCAACGTCCTGACTTTC. Translating gives CASRGSSGANVLTF. Drawing the rest from reference TRBV5-1 and TRBJ2-6, the complete variable domain is KAGVTQTPRYLIKTRGQQVTLSCSPISGHRSVSWYQQTPGQGLQFLFEYFSETQRNKGNFPGRFSGRQFSNSRSEMNVSTLELGDSALYLCASRGSSGANVLTFGAGSRLTVL.